These T cell receptor beta chains were read from a single sample in a study of vaccination effects on CD4 cells after COVID-19. Sequencing used immunoSEQ multiplex PCR; TCRdb keeps in-frame clones, though not all of them. The top ten clones hold about 7% of a sample with about 47,000 clones, about three quarters of them seen once. Antigen specificity for these receptors is unknown. Here the sequenced sample was CD4+ T cells from PBMCs cultured without peptide, taken after COVID-19 vaccination. These receptors all come from a human donor who received a COVID-19 vaccine. Each CDR3 is given with its conserved first and last residue. D genes are given only for firm matches. Clone size appears in some rows only: once, few, many, or a class for an expanded clone.

j_gene | d_gene | v_gene | abundance | CDR3nt | CDR3aa
TRBJ1-1 | . | TRBV18 | . | TGTGCCAGCTCACCACCTTCTGCGGAGCCCACTGAAGCTTTCTTT | CASSPPSAEPTEAFF
TRBJ1-2 | TRBD1 | TRBV12-3/TRBV12-4 | . | TGTGCCAGCAGCACGGACAGGGTTTACGGCTACACCTTC | CASSTDRVYGYTF
TRBJ1-1 | . | TRBV11-3 | . | TGTGCCAGCAGCTGGACAGTGAACACTGAAGCTTTCTTT | CASSWTVNTEAFF
TRBJ1-4 | . | TRBV18 | . | TGTGCCAGCTCACCAAATCCGGGACGCGATGAAAAACTGTTTTTT | CASSPNPGRDEKLFF
TRBJ2-3 | TRBD2 | TRBV5-1 | few | TGCGCCAGCAGCTTCGAGGCTAGCGGAGGCACAGATACGCAGTATTTT | CASSFEASGGTDTQYF
TRBJ2-3 | TRBD1 | TRBV6-4 | . | TGTGCCAGCAGTGAGCCAGGACAGGGAACAGATACGCAGTATTTT | CASSEPGQGTDTQYF
TRBJ2-1 | . | TRBV11-2 | . | TGTGCCAGCAGCAACAGGCGGAGCTCCTACAATGAGCAGTTCTTC | CASSNRRSSYNEQFF
TRBJ2-7 | TRBD2 | TRBV5-1 | . | TGCGCCAGCAGCGGTGGCGGCGGGAGTGAGTACGAGCAGTACTTC | CASSGGGGSEYEQYF
TRBJ2-1 | TRBD2 | TRBV5-1 | . | TGCGCCAGCGGCAGACTAGCGGGCAACAATGAGCAGTTCTTC | CASGRLAGNNEQFF
TRBJ2-3 | . | TRBV29-1 | . | TGCAGCGTTGACTACTGGCCCCCACAGGGAAGGACAGATACGCAGTATTTT | CSVDYWPPQGRTDTQYF
TRBJ2-3 | . | TRBV30 | . | TGTGCCTGGCAACAGGGAGCTGGCACAGATACGCAGTATTTT | CAWQQGAGTDTQYF
TRBJ2-7 | TRBD1 | TRBV7-6 | . | TGTGCCAGCAGACTCAACGGACAGGGCAACGAGCAGTACTTC | CASRLNGQGNEQYF
TRBJ2-3 | . | TRBV6-5 | . | TGTGCCAGCAGATCATGGGAGGATACGCAGTATTTT | CASRSWEDTQYF
TRBJ1-2 | . | TRBV5-1 | . | TGCGCCAGCAGCTTGTCCTGGGATTCCTATGGCTACACCTTC | CASSLSWDSYGYTF
TRBJ2-7 | TRBD1 | TRBV28 | . | TGTGCCAGCAGACAGGGGCCTCGCGAGCAGTACTTC | CASRQGPREQYF
TRBJ2-2 | . | TRBV6-4 | . | TGTGCCAGCAGTGACAGGGACACCGGGGAGCTGTTTTTT | CASSDRDTGELFF
TRBJ1-3 | . | TRBV11-3 | . | TGTGCCAGCAGCCTCGGTGGCAGTGGGCCTGGAAACACCATATATTTT | CASSLGGSGPGNTIYF